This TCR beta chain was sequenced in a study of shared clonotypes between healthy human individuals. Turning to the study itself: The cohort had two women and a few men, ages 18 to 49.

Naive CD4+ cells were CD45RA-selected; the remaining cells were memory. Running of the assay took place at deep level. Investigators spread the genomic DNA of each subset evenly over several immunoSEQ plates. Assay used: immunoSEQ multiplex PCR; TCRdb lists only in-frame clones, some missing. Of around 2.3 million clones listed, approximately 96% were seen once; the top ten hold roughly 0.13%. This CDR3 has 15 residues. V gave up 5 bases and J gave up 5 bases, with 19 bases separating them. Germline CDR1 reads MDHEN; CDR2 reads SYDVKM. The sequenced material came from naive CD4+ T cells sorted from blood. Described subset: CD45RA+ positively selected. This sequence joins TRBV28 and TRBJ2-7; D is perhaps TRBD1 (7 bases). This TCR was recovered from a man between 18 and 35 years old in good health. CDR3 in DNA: TGTGCCAGCAGTCGACAAGACAGGGACTGGGACGAGCAGTACTTC. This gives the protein CASSRQDRDWDEQYF.